This T cell receptor (beta chain) emerged from a study of early T cells in non-severe SARS-CoV-2 infection. Overall study context: The study sequenced bulk RNA from unsorted whole blood, with chains unpaired.

Germline CDR1 SQVTM, CDR2 ANQGSEA. This CDR3 is built from 13 residues. V was clipped by 4 bases and J by 5 bases, with 14 bases between them. Each single cDNA molecule received a unique molecular identifier. TCRdb re-analysed the 5' RACE reads in MiXCR, keeping a single row per CDR3 protein. The sample consists of roughly 99,000 distinct CDR3 sequences, roughly 11% of them appearing once. The TCR sequence derives from an adult who was a healthcare worker with PCR-confirmed SARS-CoV-2 infection or an uninfected control (not recorded which). The chain uses TRBV29-1 and TRBJ1-1; D is unclear. The source material was whole blood. CDR3 sequence: CSVGVGPPTEAFF. The CDR3 DNA sequence: TGCAGCGTTGGGGTCGGCCCGCCAACTGAAGCTTTCTTT.